The rows below give T cell receptor beta chains drawn from one sample of a study of T cell responses to AZD1222 COVID-19 vaccine. Produced via immunoSEQ multiplex PCR; TCRdb's table is partial and in-frame only. The sample lists approximately 140,000 clones, around four fifths occurring once. Here the sequenced sample was peripheral blood, taken on day 0 of MenACWY control vaccination. All receptors come from an adult in good health. CDR3s include the opening cysteine and the closing phenylalanine or tryptophan. D genes are given only for firm matches. For some rows the clone size is stated as once, few or many, or as a class when expanded; others skip it.

TRBV2	TRBJ1-2	TRBD1	-	CAIPTGNGYTF	TGTGCCATTCCGACAGGGAATGGCTACACCTTC
TRBV3-1/TRBV3-2	TRBJ1-1	-	-	CASSPPGAGVAFF	TGTGCCAGCAGCCCACCTGGAGCCGGGGTGGCTTTCTTT
TRBV18	TRBJ1-5	-	-	CASSPSGGGHQPQHF	TGTGCCAGCTCACCTTCTGGAGGGGGGCATCAGCCCCAGCATTTT
TRBV30	TRBJ1-5	-	-	CAWSPPSVEPQHF	TGTGCCTGGAGTCCCCCCTCGGTGGAGCCCCAGCATTTT
TRBV19	TRBJ1-5	-	-	CASSMGGFDQPQHF	TGTGCCAGTAGTATGGGGGGGTTCGATCAGCCCCAGCATTTT
TRBV5-8	TRBJ1-4	TRBD1	-	CASSSGTGDEKLFF	TGTGCCAGCAGTTCCGGGACAGGGGATGAAAAACTGTTTTTT
TRBV29-1	TRBJ1-2	TRBD1	-	CSVLLRPGTEGANYGYTF	TGCAGCGTTCTTCTTCGCCCCGGGACAGAAGGAGCTAACTATGGCTACACCTTC
TRBV29-1	TRBJ2-3	-	-	CSVGPRDGFTTTDTQYF	TGCAGCGTTGGTCCTAGGGACGGTTTTACGACCACAGATACGCAGTATTTT
TRBV19	TRBJ1-1	TRBD1	-	CASGDRLNTEAFF	TGTGCCAGTGGGGACAGGCTGAACACTGAAGCTTTCTTT
TRBV11-2	TRBJ1-4	-	once	CASSPRDKGFSNEKLFF	TGTGCCAGCAGCCCGAGGGACAAGGGCTTTTCTAATGAAAAACTGTTTTTT
TRBV4-2	TRBJ2-2	-	once	CASSQPLMGTGELFF	TGTGCCAGCAGCCAACCTCTAATGGGCACCGGGGAGCTGTTTTTT
TRBV6-5	TRBJ1-1	-	few	CASHRMNTEAFF	TGTGCCAGCCATCGGATGAACACTGAAGCTTTCTTT
TRBV11-2	TRBJ1-2	-	few	CASSPRVWGLEYGYTF	TGTGCCAGCAGCCCTCGTGTTTGGGGGCTGGAGTATGGCTACACCTTC
TRBV6-5	TRBJ1-1	-	-	CASTKQSMNTEAFF	TGTGCCAGCACAAAACAGTCCATGAACACTGAAGCTTTCTTT
TRBV6-6	TRBJ2-1	-	once	CASSPTWTGNEQFF	TGTGCCAGCAGTCCAACATGGACGGGGAATGAGCAGTTCTTC
TRBV6-5	TRBJ1-2	TRBD1	-	CASSQTGLDYGYTF	TGTGCCAGCAGCCAGACAGGGCTGGATTATGGCTACACCTTC